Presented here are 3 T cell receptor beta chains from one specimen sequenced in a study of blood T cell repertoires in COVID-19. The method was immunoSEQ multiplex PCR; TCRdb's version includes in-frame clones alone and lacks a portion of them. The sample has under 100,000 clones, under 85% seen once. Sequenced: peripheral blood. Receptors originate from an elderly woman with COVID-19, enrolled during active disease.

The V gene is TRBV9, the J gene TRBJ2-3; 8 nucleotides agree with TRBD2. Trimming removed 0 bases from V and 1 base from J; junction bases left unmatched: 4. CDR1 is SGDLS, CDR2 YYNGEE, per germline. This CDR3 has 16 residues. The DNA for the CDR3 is TGTGCCAGCAGCGTAGTCAACGGGAGGGGCACAGATACGCAGTATTTT. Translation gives CASSVVNGRGTDTQYF.

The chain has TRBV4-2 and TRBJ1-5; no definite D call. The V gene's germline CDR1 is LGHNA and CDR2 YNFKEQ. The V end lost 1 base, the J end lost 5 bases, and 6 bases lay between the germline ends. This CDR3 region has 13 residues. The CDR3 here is CASSQGGDQPQHF. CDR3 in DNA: TGTGCCAGCAGCCAAGGGGGAGATCAGCCCCAGCATTTT.

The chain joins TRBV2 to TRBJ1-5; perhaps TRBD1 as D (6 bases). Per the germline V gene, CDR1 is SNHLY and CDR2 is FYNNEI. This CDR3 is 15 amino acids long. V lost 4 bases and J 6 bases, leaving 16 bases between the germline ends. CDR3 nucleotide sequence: TGTGCCAGCAGTGGTACAGGGTTGATCGGTCAGCCCCAGCATTTT. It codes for CASSGTGLIGQPQHF.